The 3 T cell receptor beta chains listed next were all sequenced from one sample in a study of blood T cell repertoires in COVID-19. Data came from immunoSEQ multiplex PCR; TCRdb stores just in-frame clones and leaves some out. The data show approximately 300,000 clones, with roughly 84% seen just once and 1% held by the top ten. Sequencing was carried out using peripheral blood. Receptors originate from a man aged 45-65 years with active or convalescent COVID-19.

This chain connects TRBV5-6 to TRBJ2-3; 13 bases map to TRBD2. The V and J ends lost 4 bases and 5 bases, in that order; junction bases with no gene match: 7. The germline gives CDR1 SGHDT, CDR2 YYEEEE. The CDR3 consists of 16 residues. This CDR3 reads CASSVPGLAGRDTQYF. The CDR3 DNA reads TGTGCCAGCAGCGTGCCGGGACTAGCGGGAAGAGATACGCAGTATTTT. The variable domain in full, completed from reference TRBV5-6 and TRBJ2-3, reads DAGVTQSPTHLIKTRGQQVTLRCSPKSGHDTVSWYQQALGQGPQFIFQYYEEEERQRGNFPDRFSGHQFPNYSSELNVNALLLGDSALYLCASSVPGLAGRDTQYFGPGTRLTVL.

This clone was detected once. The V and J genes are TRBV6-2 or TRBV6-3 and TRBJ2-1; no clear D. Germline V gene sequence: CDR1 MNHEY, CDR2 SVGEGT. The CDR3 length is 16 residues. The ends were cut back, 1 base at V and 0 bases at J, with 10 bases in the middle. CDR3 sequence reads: CASSYLESASYNEQFF. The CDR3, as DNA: TGTGCCAGCAGTTACTTGGAGTCTGCCTCCTACAATGAGCAGTTCTTC.

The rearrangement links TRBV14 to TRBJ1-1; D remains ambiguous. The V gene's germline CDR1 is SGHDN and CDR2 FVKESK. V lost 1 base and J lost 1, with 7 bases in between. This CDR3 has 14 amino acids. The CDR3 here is CASSQAFGNTEAFF. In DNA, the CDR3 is TGTGCCAGCAGCCAAGCCTTCGGGAACACTGAAGCTTTCTTT.